This T cell receptor beta chain was obtained from a study of cytomegalovirus exposure and HLA in healthy donors. Points from the study as a whole: There were some public TCRs occurring in many donors, but most TCR sequences were rare. In a later analysis, DRB1 alleles had the most associated TCRs; HLA-C alleles the fewest.

Primers included in the PCR were 60 Vbeta and 13 Jbeta primers. Some clones are missing from TCRdb's copy, which holds only in-frame ones; the method was immunoSEQ multiplex PCR. The sample includes tens of thousands of clones. A note on this clone: The antigen remains undetermined. The junction and the germline gene differ at one end; a read error may be behind it.

The CDR3 consists of 19 residues. CDR1 and CDR2 (germline): LGHNA, YNFKEQ. Sequencing was performed on PBMCs. This TCR was sampled from a woman aged 55-69 years in good health and CMV-seronegative. The chain has TRBV4-2 and TRBJ2-3; 8 bases agree with TRBD2. The CDR3 protein is CASSQVGAGGLASTDTRYF. DNA of the CDR3: TGTGCCAGCAGCCAAGTAGGTGCGGGAGGACTTGCTAGCACAGATACGCGGTATTTT.